A single sample gave rise to the 13 T cell receptor beta chains below, sequenced in a study of blood T cell repertoires in COVID-19. Method: immunoSEQ multiplex PCR; TCRdb's copy keeps in-frame clones and lacks some. Of some 180,000 clones detected, more than 70% appear once; the ten largest clones hold 18%. Sequencing was carried out using peripheral blood. The receptors were gathered from a man aged 45-65 years with COVID-19, enrolled during active disease.

This clone was detected a few times. This rearrangement joins TRBV4-1 to TRBJ2-7; 9 bases match TRBD2. The CDR3 spans 17 residues. Germline assignment: CDR1 MGHRA and CDR2 YSYEKL. V trimming: 2 bases; J trimming: 4 bases; junction bases outside the gene matches: 12. The CDR3 spells CASSQRGLAKARYEQYF. The CDR3 DNA is TGCGCCAGCAGCCAACGGGGACTAGCTAAAGCCCGGTACGAGCAGTACTTC.

The chain is built from TRBV10-2 and TRBJ2-3; no reliable D call. CDR1 is WSHSY, CDR2 SAAADI, per germline. The CDR3 is 14 amino acids. Trimming stripped 9 bases from V and 0 bases from J, with 13 bases between. This CDR3 is CASYRDFSTDTQYF. The CDR3 DNA reads TGCGCCAGTTACCGCGACTTCAGCACAGATACGCAGTATTTT.

Turning to this clone: The germline gene is not matched at one end of the junction; a read error may be the cause. This chain links TRBV6-1 with TRBJ1-5; unclear D gene. The CDR3 length is 14 residues. Germline CDR1 MNHNS, CDR2 SASEGT. CDR3 protein: CASREDRGNQPQHF. The CDR3 DNA sequence: TGTGCCAGCAGAGAAGACCGAGGCAATCAGCCCCAGCATTTT.

This clone was observed once. The chain is built from TRBV7-3 and TRBJ2-2, with 9 bases fitting TRBD1. The CDR3 totals 15 residues. The V gene's germline CDR1 is SGHTA and CDR2 FQGTGA. With 5 bases clipped from V and 2 bases from J, the junction kept 3 bases outside the gene matches. CDR3 region: CASSRTGANTGELFF. CDR3 nucleotide sequence: TGTGCCAGCAGCAGGACAGGGGCTAACACCGGGGAGCTGTTTTTT. The complete variable domain, with remaining parts taken from reference TRBV7-3 and TRBJ2-2, reads GAGVSQTPSNKVTEKGKYVELRCDPISGHTALYWYRQSLGQGPEFLIYFQGTGAADDSGLPNDRFFAVRPEGSVSTLKIQRTERGDSAVYLCASSRTGANTGELFFGEGSRLTVL.

V usage is TRBV10-3 and J usage is TRBJ2-5; D perhaps matches TRBD1 (6 bases). CDR1 and CDR2 (germline): ENHRY, SYGVKD. V lost 3 bases and J 5 bases, leaving 13 bases between the germline ends. The CDR3 covers 14 residues. The CDR3, as DNA: TGTGCCATCAGTGATTCTAGGGGGTTGGAGACCCAGTACTTC. Translating gives CAISDSRGLETQYF.

The chain carries TRBV14 and TRBJ2-5; 11 positions agree with TRBD2. This CDR3 region has 16 residues. Unmatched junction bases numbered 7, after V lost 2 bases and J lost 5 bases. Germline V lookup: CDR1 SGHDN, CDR2 FVKESK. The CDR3 here is CASSQPLAGVFETQYF. DNA for the CDR3: TGTGCCAGCAGCCAACCACTAGCGGGAGTTTTTGAGACCCAGTACTTC.

The CDR3 protein is CASSLGWGGTDTQYF. CDR3 sequence (DNA): TGCGCCAGCAGCCTCGGTTGGGGAGGCACAGATACGCAGTATTTT. The gene calls are TRBV5-1 and TRBJ2-3; D might be TRBD2 (5 bases). The CDR3 covers 15 residues. The germline gives CDR1 SGHRS, CDR2 YFSETQ. Trimming stripped 4 bases from V and 1 base from J, with 13 bases between.

This clone was detected only once. The chain carries TRBV7-2 and TRBJ2-2; 11 nucleotides line up with TRBD2. The CDR3 contains 16 residues. Per the germline V gene, CDR1 is SGHTA and CDR2 is FQGNSA. The V gene end was trimmed by 2 bases and the J gene end by 6 bases; junction bases not matched to a gene: 5. CDR3 coding DNA: TGTGCCAGCAGCTTAATGCTAGCGGGAGGAGCCGGGGAGCTGTTTTTT. Amino acid sequence: CASSLMLAGGAGELFF. The full variable domain, in which reference TRBV7-2 and TRBJ2-2 provide the parts outside the CDR3, is GAGVSQSPSNKVTEKGKDVELRCDPISGHTALYWYRQSLGQGLEFLIYFQGNSAPDKSGLPSDRFSAERTGGSVSTLTIQRTQQEDSAVYLCASSLMLAGGAGELFFGEGSRLTVL.

The chain joins TRBV12-3 or TRBV12-4 to TRBJ1-4; TRBD1 is a possible D gene (6 bases). The CDR3 spans 13 residues. Trimming removed 5 bases from V and 5 bases from J, with 9 bases in between. The CDR3 coding sequence is TGTGCCAGCAGTATCGGGACAAATGAAAAACTGTTTTTT. It is translated as CASSIGTNEKLFF.

The rearrangement joins TRBV5-8 to TRBJ2-4, with D possibly TRBD2 on 6 matching bases. Trimming stripped 0 bases from V and 0 bases from J, with 19 bases between. The CDR3 spans 19 residues. Germline V gives CDR1 SGHTS, CDR2 YDEGEE. The CDR3 here is CASSLVLGSSELAKNIQYF. CDR3 in DNA: TGTGCCAGCAGCTTGGTTTTAGGTTCTAGCGAGCTAGCCAAAAACATTCAGTACTTC. Combining the CDR3 with reference TRBV5-8 and TRBJ2-4 gives the whole variable domain EAGVTQSPTHLIKTRGQQATLRCSPISGHTSVYWYQQALGLGLQFLLWYDEGEERNRGNFPPRFSGRQFPNYSSELNVNALELEDSALYLCASSLVLGSSELAKNIQYFGAGTRLSVL.

This clone was counted a single time. V and J are TRBV18 and TRBJ2-1; D perhaps matches TRBD1 (5 bases). The germline V gene encodes CDR1 KGHSH and CDR2 LQKENI. CDR3 length equals 15 residues. V gave up 2 bases and J gave up 5 bases, with 13 bases separating them. CDR3 sequence reads: CASSPRSGSDNEQFF. CDR3 nucleotides: TGTGCCAGCTCACCAAGATCAGGGTCGGACAATGAGCAGTTCTTC.

V and J are TRBV18 and TRBJ1-2; 7 bases map to TRBD1. CDR3 length equals 15 residues. In germline, CDR1 is KGHSH, CDR2 LQKENI. V dropped 0 bases and J dropped 5; count of bases not matched to a gene: 6. The CDR3 DNA sequence: TGTGCCAGCTCACCACCGGGACAGAATTCGTATGGCTACACCTTC. Translating it yields CASSPPGQNSYGYTF.

The rearrangement uses TRBV18 and TRBJ1-1; unclear D gene. V gave up 3 bases and J gave up 5 bases, with 13 bases separating them. The CDR3 length is 14 residues. CDR1 is KGHSH and CDR2 is LQKENI in the germline V gene. The CDR3 here is CASSPNRLVTEAFF. The CDR3 region has the DNA TGTGCCAGCTCACCCAACCGGTTAGTTACTGAAGCTTTCTTT.